Presented here are 18 T cell receptor beta chains from one specimen sequenced in a study of PD-1 blockade in classical Hodgkin lymphoma (dated by TCRdb to about 2020). The time point label, as the study defines it: newly diagnosed, previously untreated cHL patient sample. The library came from the immunoSEQ multiplex PCR assay. What TCRdb holds here is the immuneACCESS table cut down to in-frame rearrangements. Part of the clones is not present; checked against another copy, under half of the missing clones reflect an unresolved V gene, and the others are unexplained. In this sample the table shows 70,000 or so clones, approximately 93% of which occur a single time. Around 2.5% of the sample rests with the top ten. The sequencing input was peripheral blood mononuclear cells (PBMCs). Source of these receptors: a human donor with classical Hodgkin lymphoma.

The count of this clone is one. The chain uses TRBV11-2 and TRBJ1-2; 8 nucleotides agree with TRBD1. The CDR3 has 14 residues. The germline V gene encodes CDR1 SGHAT and CDR2 FQNNGV. The trim removed 4 bases at V and 8 bases at J, leaving 9 bases unmatched. CDR3 coding DNA: TGTGCCAGCAGCTCCGTGCAGGGGGCGGGAGGCTACACCTTC. This translates into CASSSVQGAGGYTF. The full variable domain, in which reference TRBV11-2 and TRBJ1-2 provide the parts outside the CDR3, is EAGVAQSPRYKIIEKRQSVAFWCNPISGHATLYWYQQILGQGPKLLIQFQNNGVVDDSQLPKDRFSAERLKGVDSTLKIQPAKLEDSAVYLCASSSVQGAGGYTFGSGTRLTVV.

CDR3: CAWQLAGVTYEQYF. DNA of the CDR3: TGTGCCTGGCAGCTAGCGGGGGTTACCTACGAGCAGTACTTC. The J gene is TRBJ2-7, the V gene TRBV30; TRBD2 aligns across 10 bases. Per the germline V gene, CDR1 is GTSNPN and CDR2 is SVGIG (reference sequence). The CDR3 consists of 14 residues. The junction had 6 bases not matched to a gene; V was cut back by 5 bases and J by 2 bases.

The chain carries TRBV7-2 and TRBJ2-6, with D hard to call. V was trimmed by 5 bases and J by 2 bases, leaving 16 bases between them. This CDR3 spans 17 amino acids. Germline V lookup: CDR1 SGHTA, CDR2 FQGNSA. The CDR3 coding sequence is TGTGCCAGCAGCCTCCGCAGAGCGATCGCTGGGGCCAACGTCCTGACTTTC. It yields the protein CASSLRRAIAGANVLTF.

V usage is TRBV6-6 and J usage is TRBJ1-1; the D is unclear. Germline CDR1 MNHNY, CDR2 SVGAGI (reference sequence). V was cut by 8 bases and J by 5 bases, with 9 bases left in between. The CDR3 covers 11 residues. CDR3 region: CASQTGTEAFF. The CDR3 DNA reads as TGTGCCAGCCAGACGGGAACTGAAGCTTTCTTT.

The rearrangement uses TRBV6-1 and TRBJ1-1; TRBD1 matches at 7 bases. The germline gives CDR1 MNHNS, CDR2 SASEGT. Trimming took 2 bases from V and 1 from J; bases not matched to a gene: 7. CDR3 length: 16 residues. Written as DNA, the CDR3 is TGTGCCAGCAGTGAATTTTGGACAGGAGCGAACACTGAAGCTTTCTTT. Translating it yields CASSEFWTGANTEAFF.

This clone has only one observation. The chain joins TRBV11-2 to TRBJ2-3; tentative D call: TRBD1 (6 bases). V dropped 6 bases and J dropped 3 bases, with 10 bases sitting between them. The CDR3 covers 13 residues. Germline assignment: CDR1 SGHAT and CDR2 FQNNGV. The CDR3 sequence is CASRNTGTDTQYF. CDR3 nucleotides: TGTGCCAGCAGGAATACAGGGACAGATACGCAGTATTTT.

V usage is TRBV11-2 and J usage is TRBJ1-4, with D perhaps matching TRBD1 (5 bases). V lost 6 bases to trimming and J lost 7 bases, with 15 bases between them. CDR1 is SGHAT, CDR2 FQNNGV, per germline. The CDR3 has 14 amino acids. CDR3 nucleotide sequence: TGTGCCAGCAGTGGTCAGGGCTTCAGTGAAAAACTGTTTTTT. This codes for CASSGQGFSEKLFF.

The rearrangement joins TRBV2 to TRBJ2-7; tentatively, D is TRBD2 (5 bases). The germline gives CDR1 SNHLY, CDR2 FYNNEI. V dropped 6 bases and J dropped 2 bases, with 17 bases sitting between them. This CDR3 contains 15 residues. The CDR3, as DNA: TGTGCCAGCAGCCGAATGCCGGGAAATCCCTACGAGCAGTACTTC. This translates into CASSRMPGNPYEQYF. The whole variable domain, remainder taken from reference TRBV2 and TRBJ2-7, is EPEVTQTPSHQVTQMGQEVILRCVPISNHLYFYWYRQILGQKVEFLVSFYNNEISEKSEIFDDQFSVERPDGSNFTLKIRSTKLEDSAMYFCASSRMPGNPYEQYFGPGTRLTVT.

The chain is built from TRBV20-1 and TRBJ2-1, with 7 bases aligning to TRBD2. The CDR3 is 11 residues long. Looked up from germline, CDR1 is DFQATT and CDR2 is SNEGSKA (reference sequence). Germline trimming cut 1 base from V and 9 bases from J; bases unmatched to any gene: 0. CDR3: CSARGEGEQFF. CDR3 in DNA: TGCAGTGCTAGAGGGGAGGGTGAGCAGTTCTTC.

This clone was seen a few times. Here the CDR3 reads CASSLRQGVSYEQYF. The CDR3 DNA follows: TGCGCCAGCAGCTTGCGGCAGGGGGTCTCCTACGAGCAGTACTTC. This chain uses TRBV5-1 with TRBJ2-7, with TRBD1 matching 7 bases. CDR3 size: 15 residues. The ends lost 1 base at V and 0 bases at J; junction bases unmatched: 4. Per the germline V gene, CDR1 is SGHRS and CDR2 is YFSETQ.

The chain employs TRBV5-1 and TRBJ2-3; 9 positions match TRBD2. The CDR3 consists of 15 residues. The germline V gene encodes CDR1 SGHRS and CDR2 YFSETQ. Trimming took 2 bases from V and 5 from J; bases not matched to a gene: 6. The CDR3 bases are TGCGCCAGCAGCTTTCGCGGGGGGGCCCTAGATACGCAGTATTTT. Translated, it gives CASSFRGGALDTQYF.

This chain connects TRBV28 to TRBJ1-5, with 7 nucleotides matching TRBD1. Germline assignment: CDR1 MDHEN and CDR2 SYDVKM. Trimming at V came to 5 bases and at J to 0 bases, leaving 10 bases not matched to a gene. The length of the CDR3 is 17 residues. The DNA of the CDR3 is TGTGCCAGCAGTCTGAGGACAGGCGCTTTTAGCAATCAGCCCCAGCATTTT. This codes for CASSLRTGAFSNQPQHF.

This chain joins TRBV18 and TRBJ2-7, with TRBD1 identical over 8 bases. The CDR3 sequence is 15 residues long. The V and J ends lost 3 bases and 5 bases, in that order; junction bases with no gene match: 9. Germline loops: CDR1 KGHSH, CDR2 LQKENI. CDR3 protein: CASSPHGQGLHEQYF. In nucleotides, the CDR3 is TGTGCCAGCTCACCCCACGGACAGGGTCTCCACGAGCAGTACTTC.

The rearrangement uses TRBV4-3 and TRBJ2-2, with 8 bases matching TRBD2. This CDR3 contains 18 residues. Germline assignment: CDR1 LGHNA and CDR2 YSLEER. Unmatched junction bases numbered 16, after V lost 4 bases and J lost 6 bases. The CDR3 loop reads CASSPNLPGGPLSGELFF. The CDR3 DNA is TGCGCCAGCAGCCCAAACCTCCCGGGAGGGCCCTTATCCGGGGAGCTGTTTTTT.

The rearrangement links TRBV4-2 to TRBJ2-5; no reliable D call. Germline CDR1 reads LGHNA; CDR2 reads YNFKEQ. Between the trimmed V and J ends, which lost 0 bases and 4 bases, there was a span of 3 bases. The CDR3 runs to 12 residues. In DNA, the CDR3 is TGTGCCAGCAGCCAAGATCTAGAGACCCAGTACTTC. This codes for CASSQDLETQYF.

This chain connects TRBV5-1 to TRBJ1-2; D might be TRBD1 (5 bases). V was pared by 0 bases and J by 4 bases, with 16 bases between. Germline V gives CDR1 SGHRS, CDR2 YFSETQ. This CDR3 comprises 16 residues. CDR3 sequence: CASSLGQRKTTYGYTF. In DNA form, the CDR3 reads TGCGCCAGCAGCTTGGGACAGCGAAAAACTACCTATGGCTACACCTTC.

The V gene is TRBV5-1, the J gene TRBJ1-5; no clear D gene. Germline V gene sequence: CDR1 SGHRS, CDR2 YFSETQ. The CDR3 is 13 residues long. The V gene lost 0 bases and the J gene lost 3 bases, with 4 bases spanning the gap. The CDR3 nucleotides are TGCGCCAGCAGCTTGGGTGACAATCAGCCCCAGCATTTT. It codes for CASSLGDNQPQHF.

CDR3 protein: CASRAPLGEGTEAFF. The CDR3, as DNA: TGTGCCAGCAGAGCACCCCTAGGCGAGGGCACTGAAGCTTTCTTT. The chain employs TRBV28 and TRBJ1-1; D is unclear. The V gene lost 6 bases and the J gene lost 4 bases, with 18 bases spanning the gap. CDR1 is MDHEN and CDR2 is SYDVKM in the germline V gene. The CDR3 is 15 amino acids.